This T cell receptor beta chain stems from a study of blood T cell repertoires in COVID-19. Libraries were prepared by immunoSEQ multiplex PCR; TCRdb keeps only in-frame clonotypes and omits some of them. The sample has 60,000 or so clones, around 66% seen once; the top ten hold 51%. The CDR3 totals 14 residues. CDR1 and CDR2 from the germline V gene are SGHNT and YENEEA. The V gene lost 5 bases and the J gene lost 3 bases, with 12 bases spanning the gap. The sample taken for sequencing was PBMCs or T cells enriched from blood (not recorded which). This rearrangement joins TRBV11-3 to TRBJ2-3, with no clear D. The origin of this receptor is a woman aged 55-69 years who had been exposed to COVID-19. The chain's CDR3 is CASSPTAGTDTQYF. The DNA of the CDR3 is TGTGCCAGCAGCCCGACGGCAGGAACAGATACGCAGTATTTT.